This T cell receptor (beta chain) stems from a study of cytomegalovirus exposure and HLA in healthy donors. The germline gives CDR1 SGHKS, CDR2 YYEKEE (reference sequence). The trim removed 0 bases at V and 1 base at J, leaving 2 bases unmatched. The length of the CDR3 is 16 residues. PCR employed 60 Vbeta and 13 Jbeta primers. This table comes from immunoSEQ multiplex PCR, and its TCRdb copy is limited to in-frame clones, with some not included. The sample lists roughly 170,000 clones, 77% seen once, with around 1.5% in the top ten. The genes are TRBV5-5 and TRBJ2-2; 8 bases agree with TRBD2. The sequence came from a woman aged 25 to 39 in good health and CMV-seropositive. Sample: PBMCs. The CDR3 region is CASSLASGLNTGELFF. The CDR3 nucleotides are TGTGCCAGCAGCTTGGCTAGCGGGCTGAACACCGGGGAGCTGTTTTTT.